The next 20 T cell receptor beta chains were all read from a single sample in a study of blood T cell repertoires in COVID-19. Using immunoSEQ multiplex PCR, the repertoire was profiled, and TCRdb retains in-frame clones only, with some absent. This sample has roughly 190,000 clones, with approximately 81% found just once. Sequenced sample: peripheral blood. These receptor sequences come from a human donor in a cohort sampled during active COVID-19.

This clone was counted once. The chain joins TRBV9 to TRBJ2-5; TRBD2 matches at 7 bases. The CDR3 is 13 residues long. Trimming at V came to 4 bases and at J to 5 bases, leaving 5 bases not matched to a gene. Germline V gene data show CDR1 as SGDLS and CDR2 as YYNGEE. In nucleotides, the CDR3 is TGTGCCAGCAGCACCCGACTAGCCGAGACCCAGTACTTC. Its translation is CASSTRLAETQYF.

The V call is TRBV9, the J call TRBJ2-1, with TRBD2 matching over 15 bases. In germline, CDR1 is SGDLS, CDR2 YYNGEE. V dropped 3 bases and J dropped 1; count of bases not matched to a gene: 11. This CDR3 is 20 amino acids long. The CDR3 coding sequence is TGTGCCAGCAGCGCACATAGGGGACTAGCGGGGGGCACATCCTACAATGAGCAGTTCTTC. Translation gives CASSAHRGLAGGTSYNEQFF.

Written as DNA, the CDR3 is TGTGCCAGCATTAAGGAGTTCTTAGGTGGCTACACCTTC. This sequence encodes CASIKEFLGGYTF. V gene TRBV12-3 or TRBV12-4 combines with J gene TRBJ1-2; no definite D call. CDR3 size: 13 residues. V lost 7 bases, J lost 7 bases, and 16 bases lay in between.

This sequence joins TRBV6-5 and TRBJ1-5; 7 bases align to TRBD1. The CDR3 contains 15 residues. The J segment lost 3 bases and the V segment lost 8 bases, leaving 10 bases of the junction unmatched. The germline V gene encodes CDR1 MNHEY and CDR2 SVGAGI. The CDR3 loop reads CASGAAGTDNQPQHF. In DNA, the CDR3 is TGTGCCAGCGGGGCTGCCGGGACAGACAATCAGCCCCAGCATTTT.

V and J are TRBV7-9 and TRBJ2-3, with a possible D match to TRBD2 (6 bases). The V end lost 4 bases, the J end lost 5 bases, and 19 bases lay between the germline ends. The CDR3 sequence is 16 residues long. Germline V lookup: CDR1 SEHNR, CDR2 FQNEAQ (reference sequence). The chain's CDR3 is CASSYFAGRREDTQYF. The CDR3 nucleotides read TGTGCCAGCAGCTATTTCGCGGGGAGAAGGGAAGATACGCAGTATTTT.

The table lists this clone with a few counts. This chain links TRBV24-1 with TRBJ1-3; the D is unclear. Germline V gene sequence: CDR1 KGHDR, CDR2 SFDVKD. This CDR3 is built from 13 residues. V dropped 5 bases and J dropped 3 bases, with 7 bases sitting between them. CDR3 coding DNA: TGTGCCACCAGTGGAGGCTTTGGAAACACCATATATTTT. It yields the protein CATSGGFGNTIYF.

This clone was detected only once. The V call is TRBV5-1, the J call TRBJ2-5; unclear D gene. The V end lost 6 bases, the J end lost 3 bases, and 15 bases lay between the germline ends. Germline CDR1 and CDR2: SGHRS and YFSETQ. The CDR3 sequence is 14 residues long. The CDR3 nucleotides are TGCGCCAGCAATACGGGTGGCGGCGAAGAGACCCAGTACTTC. Translating gives CASNTGGGEETQYF.

The chain employs TRBV30 and TRBJ1-1; D uncertain. Trimming stripped 4 bases from V and 7 bases from J, with 13 bases between. The CDR3 consists of 12 residues. Germline assignment: CDR1 GTSNPN and CDR2 SVGIG (reference sequence). The chain's CDR3 is CAWTEGRGEAFF. The CDR3 DNA reads as TGTGCCTGGACAGAGGGTAGAGGTGAAGCTTTCTTT.

The chain recombines TRBV28 with TRBJ1-1, with TRBD1 matching 7 bases. CDR3 length equals 14 residues. Germline V gene sequence: CDR1 MDHEN, CDR2 SYDVKM. V was pared by 5 bases and J by 0 bases, with 3 bases of the junction left unmatched. CDR3 DNA sequence: TGTGCCAGCAGTCGGACAGGAATGAACACTGAAGCTTTCTTT. It specifies CASSRTGMNTEAFF.

The DNA for the CDR3 is TGTGCCAGCAGCCAAGATGCAGGGAACACTGAAGCTTTCTTT. This codes for CASSQDAGNTEAFF. This chain joins TRBV3-1 (or the pseudogene TRBV3-2) and TRBJ1-1; D is ambiguous. This CDR3 spans 14 amino acids. Trimming pared 0 bases from V and 1 base from J, leaving 6 bases between. Germline-derived CDR1 and CDR2 are LGHDT and YNNKEL (reference sequence).

The chain uses TRBV19 and TRBJ1-2, with D possibly matching TRBD1 (6 bases). The germline V and J ends were trimmed by 5 bases and 3 bases, with 10 bases remaining between them. CDR3 length: 13 residues. Germline loops: CDR1 LNHDA, CDR2 SQIVND (reference sequence). For the CDR3, the DNA is TGTGCCAGTAGTGGGGACAACCACTATGGCTACACCTTC. Translation: CASSGDNHYGYTF.

The chain recombines TRBV3-1 (or the pseudogene TRBV3-2) with TRBJ1-2, with TRBD1 as a possible D gene (5 bases). Trimming took off 6 bases at V and 8 bases at J, with 19 bases between the two ends. There are 14 residues in the CDR3. Germline CDR1 LGHDT, CDR2 YNNKEL (reference sequence). The DNA of the CDR3 is TGTGCCAGCAGACAGGACAAGGCCATCGGGGGCTACACCTTC. The encoded protein is CASRQDKAIGGYTF.

V and J are TRBV28 and TRBJ2-7; 10 bases fit TRBD2. The CDR3 contains 15 residues. The J segment lost 6 bases and the V segment lost 7 bases, leaving 12 bases of the junction unmatched. CDR1 is MDHEN and CDR2 is SYDVKM in the germline V gene. The CDR3 DNA sequence: TGTGCCAGCACTGACCCGAGCGGGAGGGCCTCCGAGCAGTACTTC. It encodes CASTDPSGRASEQYF.

A single count supports this clone. This sequence joins TRBV9 and TRBJ2-1; TRBD1 agrees at 9 bases. CDR1 and CDR2 (germline): SGDLS, YYNGEE. The CDR3 length is 15 residues. Germline trimming cut 6 bases from V and 7 bases from J; bases unmatched to any gene: 11. Here the CDR3 reads CASNLQGAEWNEQFF. DNA for the CDR3: TGTGCCAGCAACTTACAGGGGGCGGAGTGGAATGAGCAGTTCTTC.

The genes are TRBV10-3 and TRBJ2-2, with 9 positions matching TRBD2. The CDR3 length is 16 residues. The trim removed 2 bases at V and 5 bases at J, leaving 6 bases unmatched. CDR1 and CDR2 from the germline V gene are ENHRY and SYGVKD. The CDR3 spells CAISEISGSGTGELFF. CDR3 in DNA: TGTGCCATCAGTGAGATTAGCGGGAGTGGGACCGGGGAGCTGTTTTTT.

This chain links TRBV18 with TRBJ2-1, with 9 bases fitting TRBD2. The CDR3 extends over 15 amino acids. Germline V gene sequence: CDR1 KGHSH, CDR2 LQKENI. The J segment lost 4 bases and the V segment lost 6 bases, leaving 7 bases of the junction unmatched. CDR3 nucleotides: TGTGCCAGCTCTATTAGCGGGAGTACATACAATGAGCAGTTCTTC. This gives the protein CASSISGSTYNEQFF.

The genes are TRBV18 and TRBJ1-1, with 7 bases lining up with TRBD1. J gave up 1 base and V 3 bases, and 2 bases lay outside the gene matches. This CDR3 has 14 amino acids. Germline CDR1 is KGHSH and CDR2 is LQKENI. The CDR3 sequence: CASSPRQGNTEAFF. DNA of the CDR3: TGTGCCAGCTCACCGCGACAGGGGAACACTGAAGCTTTCTTT.

The chain links TRBV9 to TRBJ2-3, with 9 bases aligning to TRBD2. This CDR3 has 15 residues. Trimming at V came to 2 bases and at J to 2 bases, leaving 3 bases not matched to a gene. Germline V gene lookup returns CDR1 SGDLS and CDR2 YYNGEE. The CDR3 nucleotides read TGTGCCAGCAGCGTCACTAGCGGGTTCACAGATACGCAGTATTTT. This codes for CASSVTSGFTDTQYF.

This chain uses TRBV28 with TRBJ2-1; 11 bases align to TRBD2. This CDR3 has 12 amino acids. Germline V lookup: CDR1 MDHEN, CDR2 SYDVKM. CDR3 sequence reads: CATSGVLNEQFF. The CDR3 DNA reads TGTGCGACTAGCGGGGTCCTTAATGAGCAGTTCTTC.

The chain has TRBV3-1 (or the pseudogene TRBV3-2) and TRBJ1-2; possibly TRBD1 for D (5 bases). CDR1 and CDR2 (germline): LGHDT, YNNKEL (reference sequence). The CDR3 loop spans 13 amino acids. Between the trimmed V and J ends, which lost 2 bases and 6 bases, there was a span of 10 bases. CDR3 loop: CASSQLQGNGYTF. The CDR3 DNA reads as TGTGCCAGCAGCCAACTCCAGGGCAATGGCTACACCTTC.